This T cell receptor beta chain was sequenced for a study of blood T cells in healthy people across ages. Findings and caveats of the study: The lack of PBMC sorting stopped any conclusive naive versus antigen-experienced comparison.

Concerning this clonotype: The antigen is unknown.

Germline V CDR1 and CDR2: LGHNA, YNFKEQ. There are 16 residues in the CDR3. J was trimmed by 8 bases and V by 0 bases; bases with no gene match: 8. A second PCR of 7 to 11 cycles used a sample-barcoded 5' primer and a J-beta primer mix. TCRdb reprocessed the 5' RACE reads with MiXCR, giving one entry per CDR3 protein. Here the sample spans fewer than 1 million distinct CDR3 sequences, around 43% being singletons. This clonotype was sampled from a man in his sixties in good health. The chain is built from TRBV4-2 and TRBJ2-1; 9 bases align to TRBD2. Source material: blood. CDR3 nucleotides: TGTGCCAGCAGCCAAGATATGGGCGGGGGGGCTGATGAGCAGTTCTTC. Residues: CASSQDMGGGADEQFF.